The present TCR beta chain was sequenced within a study of cytomegalovirus exposure and HLA in healthy donors. Study-wide results and caveats: In a later analysis, TCR beta V- and J-gene trimming showed a link to a missense DCLRE1C variant.

The J segment lost 4 bases and the V segment lost 5 bases, leaving 2 bases of the junction unmatched. CDR1 SGHNT and CDR2 YYREEE come from the germline V gene (reference sequence). This CDR3 spans 13 amino acids. PCR amplification relied on 60 Vbeta primers (plus 13 Jbeta primers). The data were produced by immunoSEQ multiplex PCR, yet TCRdb's version contains in-frame clones alone and is incomplete. The sample yields about 180,000 clones, under 85% seen once. Worth noting for this clone: Its antigen is not known.

The chain joins TRBV5-4 to TRBJ2-1, with 8 bases matching TRBD2. The TCR originated in a male donor in good health and CMV-seronegative. The material sequenced was PBMCs. The CDR3 loop is CASRTSEYNEQFF. As DNA, the CDR3 is TGTGCCAGCAGGACTAGCGAGTACAATGAGCAGTTCTTC.